This entry lists 19 T cell receptor beta chains sequenced from one sample in a study of cytomegalovirus exposure and HLA in healthy donors. Generated by immunoSEQ multiplex PCR, the TCRdb table keeps only in-frame clones and is missing some. The data hold about 250,000 clones, with 87% observed a single time. The sample comprised PBMCs. The receptors derive from a man between 18 and 29 years old in good health and CMV-seropositive.

The chain joins TRBV6-1 to TRBJ1-2; a weak D match, TRBD1 (5 bases). In germline, CDR1 is MNHNS, CDR2 SASEGT. The CDR3 length is 13 residues. V lost 8 bases, J lost 1 base, and 11 bases lay in between. CDR3 nucleotide sequence: TGTGCCAGCCTGCTAGACAGTAACTATGGCTACACCTTC. Translated: CASLLDSNYGYTF.

This clone occurred once. This chain joins TRBV28 and TRBJ2-1; D is perhaps TRBD1 (6 bases). Germline V gene data show CDR1 as MDHEN and CDR2 as SYDVKM. CDR3 length equals 12 residues. Trimming stripped 8 bases from V and 4 bases from J, with 9 bases between. CDR3 DNA sequence: TGTGCCAGCTTTGACAGGTACAATGAGCAGTTCTTC. Translation: CASFDRYNEQFF.

The chain recombines TRBV30 with TRBJ1-3; no clear D. V shed 1 base and J shed 2 bases, with 9 bases lying between them. From germline, CDR1 is GTSNPN and CDR2 SVGIG (reference sequence). CDR3 length equals 14 residues. CDR3 sequence (DNA): TGTGCCTGGAGTGCCGCCGCGACTGGAAACACCATATATTTT. Its protein product is CAWSAAATGNTIYF.

The genes are TRBV28 and TRBJ2-1, with no clear D. V shed 1 base and J shed 7 bases, with 8 bases lying between them. CDR1 is MDHEN and CDR2 is SYDVKM in the germline V gene. The CDR3 is 13 amino acids. The CDR3 DNA sequence: TGTGCCAGCAGTTTATTGGACCCTAATGAGCAGTTCTTC. Amino acid sequence: CASSLLDPNEQFF.

This rearrangement joins TRBV5-8 to TRBJ1-5, with TRBD1 matching 10 bases. Germline V gene lookup returns CDR1 SGHTS and CDR2 YDEGEE. V lost 0 bases and J lost 9; bases outside the gene matches: 6. The CDR3 is made up of 15 amino acids. The CDR3 nucleotides read TGTGCCAGCAGCTTGGCGGGACAGGGGATTGCGCCCCAGCATTTT. The encoded protein is CASSLAGQGIAPQHF.

This clone has only one observation. The chain couples TRBV5-1 to TRBJ1-3; D is ambiguous. Trimming stripped 0 bases from V and 5 bases from J, with 6 bases between. The CDR3 sequence is 13 residues long. In germline, CDR1 is SGHRS, CDR2 YFSETQ. Here the CDR3 reads CASSLEGRNTIYF. The DNA for the CDR3 is TGCGCCAGCAGCTTGGAAGGGAGAAACACCATATATTTT.

J is TRBJ1-2 and V is TRBV7-9; D remains ambiguous. Per germline, CDR1 SEHNR and CDR2 FQNEAQ (reference sequence). This CDR3 contains 15 residues. With 0 bases removed from V and 5 bases from J, the gap between germline ends came to 13 bases. Here the CDR3 reads CASSLAEGVEYGYTF. The DNA for the CDR3 is TGTGCCAGCAGCTTAGCGGAAGGAGTGGAGTATGGCTACACCTTC.

The gene calls are TRBV6-5 and TRBJ2-7; tentative D call: TRBD2 (6 bases). Trimming removed 5 bases from V and 6 bases from J, with 14 bases in between. The CDR3 is 13 amino acids. Germline V gene data show CDR1 as MNHEY and CDR2 as SVGAGI. The CDR3 DNA follows: TGTGCCAGCAGTGGGGGAGGTAACGGCGAGCAGTACTTC. As protein: CASSGGGNGEQYF.

This chain uses TRBV2 with TRBJ1-5; 7 nucleotides line up with TRBD1. CDR1 is SNHLY and CDR2 is FYNNEI in the germline V gene. V was pared by 5 bases and J by 5 bases, with 6 bases of the junction left unmatched. The CDR3 length is 14 residues. This CDR3 is CASSLSGGDQPQHF. In DNA form, the CDR3 reads TGTGCCAGCAGTCTCTCAGGGGGAGATCAGCCCCAGCATTTT.

CDR3 residues: CASSVRQGAGEQYF. DNA of the CDR3: TGTGCCAGCAGTGTACGGCAGGGGGCTGGCGAGCAGTACTTC. This chain links TRBV2 with TRBJ2-7; 8 bases map to TRBD1. Germline trimming cut 4 bases from V and 6 bases from J; bases unmatched to any gene: 8. CDR3 length: 14 amino acids. Germline V gene lookup returns CDR1 SNHLY and CDR2 FYNNEI. The full variable domain, its missing parts supplied by reference TRBV2 and TRBJ2-7, is EPEVTQTPSHQVTQMGQEVILRCVPISNHLYFYWYRQILGQKVEFLVSFYNNEISEKSEIFDDQFSVERPDGSNFTLKIRSTKLEDSAMYFCASSVRQGAGEQYFGPGTRLTVT.

The chain combines TRBV7-8 with TRBJ2-2; 7 nucleotides match TRBD1. CDR1 SGHVS and CDR2 FQNEAQ come from the germline V gene. V lost 5 bases and J lost 1; bases outside the gene matches: 4. This CDR3 is 15 amino acids long. As DNA, the CDR3 is TGTGCCAGCAGCGATTGGACAGGGAACACCGGGGAGCTGTTTTTT. This translates into CASSDWTGNTGELFF.

The gene calls are TRBV6-5 and TRBJ2-3; 10 bases fit TRBD1. V gave up 2 bases and J gave up 14 bases; unmatched junction bases: 7. The CDR3 covers 13 residues. Germline loops: CDR1 MNHEY, CDR2 SVGAGI. CDR3 nucleotide sequence: TGTGCCAGCAGTTACGGCGGGGGACAGGGGACGTATTTT. Translated, it gives CASSYGGGQGTYF.

The table lists this clone with a count of one. The J gene is TRBJ2-1, the V gene TRBV4-2; TRBD1 matches 12 bases. V gave up 1 base and J gave up 12 bases; unmatched junction bases: 13. This CDR3 is 17 amino acids long. Germline V gene data show CDR1 as LGHNA and CDR2 as YNFKEQ. CDR3 sequence reads: CASSQVPGTGGPSGQFF. DNA of the CDR3: TGTGCCAGCAGCCAAGTTCCCGGGACAGGGGGCCCCTCCGGGCAGTTCTTC.

This chain connects TRBV11-2 to TRBJ2-5, with 8 bases aligning to TRBD1. J lost 3 bases, V lost 5 bases, and 11 bases had no gene match. The CDR3 is made up of 16 amino acids. Germline assignment: CDR1 SGHAT and CDR2 FQNNGV. The CDR3 is CASSRGQGGGEETQYF. For the CDR3, the DNA is TGTGCCAGCAGCCGCGGACAGGGCGGCGGGGAAGAGACCCAGTACTTC. The entire variable domain, with the rest obtained from reference TRBV11-2 and TRBJ2-5, is as follows: EAGVAQSPRYKIIEKRQSVAFWCNPISGHATLYWYQQILGQGPKLLIQFQNNGVVDDSQLPKDRFSAERLKGVDSTLKIQPAKLEDSAVYLCASSRGQGGGEETQYFGPGTRLLVL.

The rearrangement joins TRBV11-2 to TRBJ1-2, with D uncertain. Germline V gene data show CDR1 as SGHAT and CDR2 as FQNNGV. V lost 2 bases, J lost 1 base, and 8 bases lay in between. The CDR3 sequence is 14 residues long. CDR3 loop: CASSLLGSNYGYTF. The CDR3 DNA reads TGTGCCAGCAGCTTACTGGGCAGTAACTATGGCTACACCTTC.

V usage is TRBV6-6 and J usage is TRBJ1-1; D gene ambiguous. Germline-derived CDR1 and CDR2 are MNHNY and SVGAGI (reference sequence). The CDR3 runs to 13 residues. The V and J ends lost 5 bases and 1 base respectively, with 8 bases between them. CDR3 residues: CASSTEGNTEAFF. CDR3 coding DNA: TGTGCCAGCAGTACGGAGGGGAACACTGAAGCTTTCTTT.

The V gene is TRBV9, the J gene TRBJ1-2; D remains unclear. The CDR3 has 14 amino acids. Germline V gene sequence: CDR1 SGDLS, CDR2 YYNGEE. V was trimmed by 2 bases and J by 7 bases, leaving 15 bases between them. CDR3: CASSVLDPPAGYTF. The CDR3 DNA reads TGTGCCAGCAGCGTTCTAGACCCACCCGCTGGCTACACCTTC.

This clone occurred a few times. The chain joins TRBV28 to TRBJ1-1; 8 bases fit TRBD1. This CDR3 comprises 14 residues. CDR1 is MDHEN, CDR2 SYDVKM, per germline. With V trimmed by 6 bases and J by 1 base, 4 bases remained unmatched. The DNA of the CDR3 is TGTGCCAGCAGGTTCGACAGGGGGAACACTGAAGCTTTCTTT. Its translation: CASRFDRGNTEAFF. Combining the CDR3 with reference TRBV28 and TRBJ1-1 gives the whole variable domain DVKVTQSSRYLVKRTGEKVFLECVQDMDHENMFWYRQDPGLGLRLIYFSYDVKMKEKGDIPEGYSVSREKKERFSLILESASTNQTSMYLCASRFDRGNTEAFFGQGTRLTVV.

The chain links TRBV2 to TRBJ1-4; 9 positions agree with TRBD1. V shed 1 base, J shed 10 bases, and the junction held 4 bases outside the gene matches. The CDR3 spans 14 residues. Germline CDR1 and CDR2: SNHLY and FYNNEI. This CDR3 reads CASSEGDRVGKLFF. CDR3 DNA sequence: TGTGCCAGCAGTGAAGGGGACAGGGTAGGAAAACTGTTTTTT.